The present entry profiles one T cell receptor beta chain with its context. These data belong to a study of control samples from healthy donors and cancer patients. V shed 5 bases, J shed 3 bases, and the junction held 12 bases outside the gene matches. CDR3 length: 16 amino acids. CDR1 and CDR2 from the germline V gene are SEHNR and FQNEAQ (reference sequence). TCRdb's copy holds only in-frame clones and misses some; the assay was immunoSEQ multiplex PCR. The sample holds roughly 130,000 clones, roughly 95% seen once. Sequencing input: blood. This chain connects TRBV7-9 to TRBJ2-5; TRBD2 aligns across 7 bases. This clonotype was obtained from a man aged 25-45 years in good health. In nucleotides, the CDR3 is TGTGCCAGCAGCCCCAGGGCGGGGGAGGTTAAAGAGACCCAGTACTTC. Its protein is CASSPRAGEVKETQYF. Supplemented by reference TRBV7-9 and TRBJ2-5, the full variable domain reads DTGVSQNPRHKITKRGQNVTFRCDPISEHNRLYWYRQTLGQGPEFLTYFQNEAQLEKSRLLSDRFSAERPKGSFSTLEIQRTEQGDSAMYLCASSPRAGEVKETQYFGPGTRLLVL.